This is a list of T cell receptor beta chains from one sample in a study of blood T cell repertoires in COVID-19. Clones were read by immunoSEQ multiplex PCR, and TCRdb kept only the in-frame ones, dropping some. This table holds approximately 99,000 clones, around 64% found once. Sample: peripheral blood. These TCRs come from a woman in her 40s with acute or convalescent COVID-19. Both conserved end residues are part of each CDR3. D genes are given only for firm matches. Expanded clones get a size class; other rows say once, few or many, or leave the size out.

>TRBJ2-3|.|.|TRBV5-1
CASSLGTGRGDTQYF
TGCGCCAGCAGCTTGGGGACAGGGAGGGGAGATACGCAGTATTTT
>TRBJ2-7|TRBD1|few|TRBV24-1
CATSDLGQGAVCYEQYF
TGTGCCACCAGTGATTTGGGCCAGGGGGCTGTTTGTTACGAGCAGTACTTC
>TRBJ1-1|.|.|TRBV9
CASSSTGSDAEAFF
TGTGCCAGCAGCTCAACAGGGAGTGACGCTGAAGCTTTCTTT
>TRBJ2-5|.|.|TRBV25-1
CASSASGTRRYF
TGTGCCAGCAGTGCCTCAGGCACCCGCCGGTACTTC
>TRBJ1-1|.|.|TRBV28
CASSSRAEAFF
TGTGCCAGCAGTTCCCGGGCTGAAGCTTTCTTT
>TRBJ2-3|TRBD2|.|TRBV2
CASKRELNTDTQYF
TGTGCCAGCAAGCGGGAGCTAAACACAGATACGCAGTATTTT
>TRBJ1-2|.|.|TRBV28
CASSVTGSGGYTF
TGTGCCAGCAGTGTGACAGGAAGTGGCGGCTACACCTTC
>TRBJ2-7|.|.|TRBV30
CAWSAQFYEQYF
TGTGCCTGGAGTGCCCAATTCTACGAGCAGTACTTC
>TRBJ1-1|.|.|TRBV2
CASNQGLNTEAFF
TGTGCCAGCAATCAGGGGTTGAACACTGAAGCTTTCTTT
>TRBJ2-3|TRBD1|few|TRBV7-2
CASSLGGQGSDTQYF
TGTGCCAGCAGCTTAGGAGGACAGGGGTCGGATACGCAGTATTTT
>TRBJ1-4|.|once|TRBV19
CASSDTNEKLFF
TGTGCTAGCTCGGACACCAATGAAAAACTGTTTTTT
>TRBJ2-3|TRBD1|.|TRBV5-1
CASSSTGIEAYF
TGCGCCAGCAGCTCGACAGGGATAGAAGCGTATTTT
>TRBJ1-3|TRBD1|.|TRBV13
CASRRDRHSGNTIYF
TGTGCCAGCAGACGGGACAGGCACTCTGGAAACACCATATATTTT
>TRBJ1-6|.|.|TRBV6-1
CASSELGHSPLHF
TGTGCCAGCAGTGAACTGGGCCATTCACCCCTCCACTTT
>TRBJ2-2|.|.|TRBV5-1
CASSYRDPARPRLYTGELFF
TGCGCCAGCAGCTACAGGGATCCCGCCCGCCCCCGGCTCTACACCGGGGAGCTGTTTTTT
>TRBJ1-1|.|once|TRBV3-1/TRBV3-2
CASSQGSPERNTEAFF
TGTGCCAGCAGCCAAGGAAGCCCCGAACGAAACACTGAAGCTTTCTTT
>TRBJ1-1|.|.|TRBV7-9
CASAVGVTEAFF
TGTGCCAGCGCCGTCGGAGTCACTGAAGCTTTCTTT
>TRBJ1-1|TRBD1|.|TRBV18
CASSPNRGTEAFF
TGTGCCAGCTCACCGAACAGGGGAACTGAAGCTTTCTTT
>TRBJ2-3|.|many|TRBV5-1
CASSTQGATDTQYF
TGCGCCAGCAGCACACAGGGAGCCACAGATACGCAGTATTTT
>TRBJ2-3|TRBD2|.|TRBV9
CASSVVAGNTDTQYF
TGTGCCAGCAGCGTAGTAGCGGGGAACACAGATACGCAGTATTTT
>TRBJ1-2|TRBD1|few|TRBV7-2
CASSPPGQVNAYGYTF
TGTGCCAGCAGCCCTCCCGGACAGGTTAACGCCTATGGCTACACCTTC
>TRBJ1-2|TRBD1|.|TRBV7-8
CASSLAARGPNYGYTF
TGTGCCAGCAGCTTAGCAGCCAGGGGGCCTAACTATGGCTACACCTTC
>TRBJ1-2|.|few|TRBV7-9
CASSFTQGGIYGYTF
TGTGCCAGCAGCTTCACACAGGGAGGGATCTATGGCTACACCTTC
>TRBJ2-7|.|.|TRBV6-5
CASSITPSGEQYF
TGTGCCAGCAGTATAACTCCCTCGGGAGAGCAGTACTTC
>TRBJ2-1|TRBD1|.|TRBV6-5
CASRAPGQGRNEQFF
TGTGCCAGCAGGGCTCCGGGACAGGGGCGTAATGAGCAGTTCTTC
>TRBJ2-5|.|.|TRBV7-9
CASSHSLLGKETQYF
TGTGCCAGCAGCCACAGCCTACTAGGAAAAGAGACCCAGTACTTC
>TRBJ2-3|.|.|TRBV19
CASSNPPLTDTQYF
TGTGCCAGTAGTAACCCACCACTCACAGATACGCAGTATTTT
>TRBJ2-7|.|.|TRBV29-1
CSVEASIDEQYF
TGCAGCGTTGAAGCGTCTATCGACGAGCAGTACTTC
>TRBJ2-7|TRBD1|.|TRBV6-2/TRBV6-3
CASSQRDRGSYEQYF
TGTGCCAGCAGCCAGAGGGACAGGGGGTCCTACGAGCAGTACTTC
>TRBJ1-4|TRBD1|once|TRBV15
CATSRTGSNEKLFF
TGTGCCACCAGCAGGACAGGGAGTAATGAAAAACTGTTTTTT
>TRBJ2-7|TRBD1|.|TRBV28
CASRERTGLSEQYF
TGTGCCAGCAGGGAAAGGACAGGGTTAAGCGAGCAGTACTTC
>TRBJ2-3|.|.|TRBV30
CAWRTSPPTDTQYF
TGTGCCTGGAGAACTAGCCCCCCAACAGATACGCAGTATTTT